One sample yielded the 15 T cell receptor beta chains listed below, sequenced in a study of shared clonotypes between healthy human individuals. The data were produced by immunoSEQ multiplex PCR, yet TCRdb's version contains in-frame clones alone and is incomplete. The table records around 550,000 clones, 90% to 96% of them present only once. Sequencing was performed on naive CD4+ T cells sorted from blood. Subset given: CD45RA+ positively selected. These receptors all come from a woman aged 25 to 45 in good health.

CDR3 DNA sequence: TGTGCCAGCAGCCGCCAGACTACTAACACCGGGGAGCTGTTTTTT. It is translated as CASSRQTTNTGELFF. V gene TRBV7-7 combines with J gene TRBJ2-2, with D maybe TRBD2 (5 bases). The CDR3 extends over 15 amino acids. V shed 5 bases and J shed 2 bases, with 12 bases lying between them. CDR1 and CDR2 (germline): SSHAT, FNYEAQ (reference sequence).

The J gene is TRBJ2-7, the V gene TRBV25-1, with D hard to call. The CDR3 extends over 11 amino acids. Germline loops: CDR1 MGHDK, CDR2 SYGVNS. Trimming pared 9 bases from V and 3 bases from J, leaving 9 bases between. For the CDR3, the DNA is TGTGCCAGAACGATTAACTACGAGCAGTACTTC. Its protein product is CARTINYEQYF.

V usage is TRBV28 and J usage is TRBJ2-2, with 7 positions matching TRBD1. Germline V lookup: CDR1 MDHEN, CDR2 SYDVKM. Trimming at V came to 4 bases and at J to 7 bases, leaving 12 bases not matched to a gene. This CDR3 comprises 16 residues. Written as DNA, the CDR3 is TGTGCCAGCAGTTCCCCCCCGGGACAGTATCACGGGGAGCTGTTTTTT. Translating it yields CASSSPPGQYHGELFF.

A remark on this clone: Compared with germline, one end of the junction differs, possibly owing to a read error. The chain has TRBV10-3 and TRBJ1-1; TRBD1 might be the D (5 bases). CDR3 length: 16 amino acids. Germline V lookup: CDR1 ENHRY, CDR2 SYGVKD. CDR3 loop: CAISGKGRPLDTQAFF. The CDR3 DNA follows: TGTGCCATCAGTGGTAAGGGGCGACCTTTAGACACTCAAGCTTTCTTT.

This rearrangement joins TRBV28 to TRBJ1-2, with 7 bases lining up with TRBD1. Trimming removed 6 bases from V and 4 bases from J; junction bases left unmatched: 5. The V gene's germline CDR1 is MDHEN and CDR2 SYDVKM. The CDR3 runs to 13 residues. In DNA form, the CDR3 reads TGTGCCAGCAGCCAGGGGGGGAGCTATGGCTACACCTTC. Residues: CASSQGGSYGYTF.

The CDR3 protein is CASSEKTWHYGYTF. For the CDR3, the DNA is TGTGCCAGCAGTGAGAAGACGTGGCATTATGGCTACACCTTC. J is TRBJ1-2 and V is TRBV6-1; D remains ambiguous. V shed 3 bases and J shed 5 bases, with 13 bases lying between them. The germline gives CDR1 MNHNS, CDR2 SASEGT. The CDR3 sequence is 14 residues long.

The chain couples TRBV6-1 to TRBJ1-4; 7 positions agree with TRBD1. Losses at the gene ends were 7 bases for V and 10 bases for J; bases not matched to a gene: 9. The CDR3 totals 13 residues. Germline CDR1 and CDR2: MNHNS and SASEGT. CDR3 in DNA: TGTGCCAGCACTCCCCAGGGGGAGGGAAAACTGTTTTTT. This codes for CASTPQGEGKLFF.

The rearrangement uses TRBV19 and TRBJ1-6; D is uncertain. The CDR3 runs 17 residues. Germline values: CDR1 LNHDA, CDR2 SQIVND (reference sequence). V was clipped by 10 bases and J by 0 bases, with 19 bases between them. The CDR3 protein is CATESTKQSSYNSPLHF. The CDR3 DNA reads TGTGCCACCGAGAGTACGAAGCAAAGCTCCTATAATTCACCCCTCCACTTT.

This chain joins TRBV7-8 and TRBJ2-2; 9 positions match TRBD2. Looked up from germline, CDR1 is SGHVS and CDR2 is FQNEAQ. The CDR3 contains 16 residues. Unmatched junction bases numbered 6, after V lost 5 bases and J lost 2 bases. This chain's CDR3 is CASSQRTSVNTGELFF. For the CDR3, the DNA is TGTGCCAGCAGCCAACGGACTAGCGTAAACACCGGGGAGCTGTTTTTT.

As DNA, the CDR3 is TGCAGCGTTGAGACAATCTATGGCTACACCTTC. Translated: CSVETIYGYTF. The chain is built from TRBV29-1 and TRBJ1-2; D not certain. Germline V CDR1 and CDR2: SQVTM, ANQGSEA. V was clipped by 3 bases and J by 4 bases, with 6 bases between them. The length of the CDR3 is 11 residues. Variable domain in full (rest from reference TRBV29-1 and TRBJ1-2): SAVISQKPSRDICQRGTSLTIQCQVDSQVTMMFWYRQQPGQSLTLIATANQGSEATYESGFVIDKFPISRPNLTFSTLTVSNMSPEDSSIYLCSVETIYGYTFGSGTRLTVV.

V and J are TRBV10-1 and TRBJ2-3; possibly TRBD2 for D (6 bases). This CDR3 spans 15 amino acids. Looked up from germline, CDR1 is WNHNN and CDR2 is SYGVQD (reference sequence). Trimming removed 1 base at V and 0 bases at J, with 8 bases between. The CDR3 region is CASSEFGTSTDTQYF. The CDR3 DNA reads as TGCGCCAGCAGTGAGTTTGGGACTAGCACAGATACGCAGTATTTT.

The chain employs TRBV10-3 and TRBJ2-5, with 10 bases that match TRBD2. Losses at the gene ends were 0 bases for V and 3 bases for J; bases not matched to a gene: 7. The CDR3 length is 17 residues. Germline loops: CDR1 ENHRY, CDR2 SYGVKD. The CDR3 bases are TGTGCCATCAGTGAGTCGTCAGGGCTAGCGGGAGAAGAGACCCAGTACTTC. It encodes CAISESSGLAGEETQYF.

The rearrangement links TRBV25-1 to TRBJ2-4; TRBD1 agrees at 7 bases. J was trimmed by 6 bases and V by 1 base; bases with no gene match: 3. The CDR3 runs to 14 residues. From germline, CDR1 is MGHDK and CDR2 SYGVNS. CDR3 sequence reads: CASSEFRDRNIQYF. As DNA, the CDR3 is TGTGCCAGCAGTGAATTCCGGGACAGAAACATTCAGTACTTC.

The rearrangement uses TRBV4-1 and TRBJ2-5; 14 positions match TRBD2. V lost 3 bases and J lost 5; bases outside the gene matches: 11. The germline CDR1 and CDR2 sequences are MGHRA and YSYEKL. The CDR3 extends over 18 amino acids. In nucleotides, the CDR3 is TGCGCCAGCAGCCACGACTGGGGACTAGCGGGAGAGTTGGAGACCCAGTACTTC. It translates to CASSHDWGLAGELETQYF.

The gene calls are TRBV29-1 and TRBJ2-5; 9 bases are shared with TRBD1. TRBJ2-7 matches the DNA end more closely, so the J call is doubtful. Germline V gene sequence: CDR1 SQVTM, CDR2 ANQGSEA. The CDR3 contains 14 residues. The CDR3 protein is CSVEGQGPPYEQYF. The CDR3 DNA reads TGCAGCGTCGAGGGACAGGGTCCCCCCTACGAGCAGTACTTC.